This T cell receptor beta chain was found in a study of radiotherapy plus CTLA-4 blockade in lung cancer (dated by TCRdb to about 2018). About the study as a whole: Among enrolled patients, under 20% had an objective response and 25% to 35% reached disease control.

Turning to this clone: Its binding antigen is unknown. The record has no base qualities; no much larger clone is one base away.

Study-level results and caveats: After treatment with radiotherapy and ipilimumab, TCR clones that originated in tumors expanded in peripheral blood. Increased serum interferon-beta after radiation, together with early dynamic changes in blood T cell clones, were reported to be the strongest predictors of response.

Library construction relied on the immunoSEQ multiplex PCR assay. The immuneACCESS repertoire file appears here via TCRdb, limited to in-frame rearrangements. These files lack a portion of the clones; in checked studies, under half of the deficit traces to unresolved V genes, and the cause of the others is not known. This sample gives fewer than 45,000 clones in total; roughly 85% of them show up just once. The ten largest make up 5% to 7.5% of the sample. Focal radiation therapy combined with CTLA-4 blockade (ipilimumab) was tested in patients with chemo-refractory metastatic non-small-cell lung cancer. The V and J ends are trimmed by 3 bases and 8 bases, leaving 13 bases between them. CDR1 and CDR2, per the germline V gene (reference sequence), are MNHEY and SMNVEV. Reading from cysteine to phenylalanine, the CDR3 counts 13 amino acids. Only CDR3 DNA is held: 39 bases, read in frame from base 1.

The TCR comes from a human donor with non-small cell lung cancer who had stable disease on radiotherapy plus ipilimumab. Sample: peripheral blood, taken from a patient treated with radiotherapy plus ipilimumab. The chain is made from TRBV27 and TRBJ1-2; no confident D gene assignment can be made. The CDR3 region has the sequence CASSFGLTSGYTF. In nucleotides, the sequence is TGTGCCAGCAGTTTCGGACTGACCTCCGGCTACACCTTC.